The 18 T cell receptor beta chains given below trace back to one sample, sequenced in a study of technical replicates of blood from a few donors. TCRdb's copy holds only in-frame clones and misses some; the assay was immunoSEQ multiplex PCR. The sample shows nearly 80,000 clones, around 94% of them seen only once. The sample was T cells isolated from PBMCs. All receptors derive from a human donor in good health.

The chain combines TRBV10-2 with TRBJ2-1; 11 nucleotides match TRBD2. The CDR3 totals 15 residues. V lost 6 bases and J lost 7; bases outside the gene matches: 8. Germline V lookup: CDR1 WSHSY, CDR2 SAAADI. The CDR3 bases are TGCGCCAGCAGGATACTAGCGGGAGAGTTGAATGAGCAGTTCTTC. This sequence encodes CASRILAGELNEQFF.

The CDR3 DNA is TGTGCCAGCAGCTTTGAAGCGGGAGTGAACAATGAGCAGTTCTTC. Translated, it gives CASSFEAGVNNEQFF. The V gene is TRBV12-1, the J gene TRBJ2-1; the listed D gene, TRBD2, was not tested against the DNA. TRBV12-1 is a known pseudogene. The CDR3 totals 15 residues.

The V call is TRBV7-9, the J call TRBJ2-1; 12 nucleotides match TRBD2. The J segment lost 9 bases and the V segment lost 7 bases, leaving 10 bases of the junction unmatched. Germline V gene lookup returns CDR1 SEHNR and CDR2 FQNEAQ (reference sequence). This CDR3 contains 15 residues. The CDR3 protein is CASTLAGGPLVEQFF. CDR3 coding DNA: TGTGCCAGCACCCTAGCGGGAGGGCCATTAGTTGAGCAGTTCTTC.

CDR3 residues: CASSLDDRTGNTIYF. In DNA, the CDR3 is TGTGCCAGCAGTTTGGATGACAGGACGGGAAACACCATATATTTT. The chain has TRBV6-5 and TRBJ1-3; D perhaps matches TRBD1 (6 bases). This CDR3 region has 15 residues. Germline V gene lookup returns CDR1 MNHEY and CDR2 SVGAGI. With 4 bases removed from V and 4 bases from J, the gap between germline ends came to 14 bases.

The rearrangement uses TRBV30 and TRBJ1-2, with D unresolved. Germline lookup yields CDR1 GTSNPN and CDR2 SVGIG (reference sequence). The CDR3 covers 11 residues. V shed 6 bases and J shed 5 bases, with 10 bases lying between them. In DNA, the CDR3 is TGTGCCTGTACAGATACATATGGCTACACCTTC. Translating gives CACTDTYGYTF.

This sequence joins TRBV6-5 and TRBJ2-2, with a weak D call TRBD2 (5 bases). The CDR3 totals 15 residues. Germline V gene lookup returns CDR1 MNHEY and CDR2 SVGAGI. V shed 0 bases and J shed 0 bases, with 5 bases lying between them. Here the CDR3 reads CASSYSGANTGELFF. For the CDR3, the DNA is TGTGCCAGCAGTTACTCGGGAGCGAACACCGGGGAGCTGTTTTTT.

The J gene is TRBJ1-5, the V gene TRBV15; 9 bases are shared with TRBD1. The CDR3 runs to 16 residues. In germline, CDR1 is LNHNV, CDR2 YYDKDF (reference sequence). The V and J ends lost 8 bases and 7 bases, in that order; junction bases with no gene match: 15. The DNA for the CDR3 is TGTGCCACCTGGAACCCGGGACAGGGAGGGGGGCAGCCCCAGCATTTT. This sequence encodes CATWNPGQGGGQPQHF.

V gene TRBV7-9 combines with J gene TRBJ2-7; TRBD1 matches at 7 bases. Germline CDR1 and CDR2: SEHNR and FQNEAQ (reference sequence). This CDR3 has 14 amino acids. Germline trimming cut 5 bases from V and 2 bases from J; bases unmatched to any gene: 6. CDR3 sequence: CASSTGQLPYEQYF. In nucleotides, the CDR3 is TGTGCCAGCAGCACGGGACAGTTACCCTACGAGCAGTACTTC.

This chain uses TRBV7-8 with TRBJ2-7; the match to TRBD2 covers 8 bases. The CDR3 spans 14 residues. Trimming removed 2 bases from V and 3 bases from J; junction bases left unmatched: 3. From germline, CDR1 is SGHVS and CDR2 FQNEAQ. CDR3 residues: CASSLLAGYYEQYF. CDR3 in DNA: TGTGCCAGCAGCTTACTAGCGGGTTACTACGAGCAGTACTTC.

The chain recombines TRBV14 with TRBJ2-7; perhaps TRBD1 as D (5 bases). CDR1 SGHDN and CDR2 FVKESK come from the germline V gene. V dropped 6 bases and J dropped 2 bases, with 17 bases sitting between them. This CDR3 is built from 15 residues. CDR3 sequence: CASSQKAQAAYEQYF. The CDR3 DNA sequence: TGTGCCAGCAGTCAAAAGGCACAGGCCGCCTACGAGCAGTACTTC.

Here the CDR3 reads CASSPLVTVNTEAFF. The CDR3 nucleotides are TGTGCCAGCTCACCACTCGTGACAGTGAACACTGAAGCTTTCTTT. This rearrangement joins TRBV18 to TRBJ1-1, with D possibly being TRBD1 (5 bases). The CDR3 covers 15 residues. Between the trimmed V and J ends, which lost 1 base and 0 bases, there was a span of 9 bases. Per germline, CDR1 KGHSH and CDR2 LQKENI.

V usage is TRBV4-3 and J usage is TRBJ1-4; 7 positions agree with TRBD1. In germline, CDR1 is LGHNA, CDR2 YSLEER. This CDR3 comprises 14 residues. J gave up 7 bases and V 5 bases, and 7 bases lay outside the gene matches. CDR3 residues: CASSSRDSREKLFF. CDR3 nucleotide sequence: TGCGCCAGCAGCTCCCGGGACAGTCGTGAAAAACTGTTTTTT.

The chain couples TRBV29-1 to TRBJ1-2, with no clear D. The germline gives CDR1 SQVTM, CDR2 ANQGSEA. V lost 4 bases to trimming and J lost 7 bases, with 13 bases between them. The CDR3 has 12 amino acids. CDR3 DNA: TGCAGCGTTGCGGGGTCTTCGAGTGGCTACACCTTC. Translating gives CSVAGSSSGYTF.

This chain links TRBV7-3 with TRBJ2-1, with D unresolved. Germline V CDR1 and CDR2: SGHTA, FQGTGA. The CDR3 covers 16 residues. V was shortened by 3 bases and J by 4 bases, with 16 bases between the two germline ends. CDR3 sequence (DNA): TGTGCCAGCAGCTTTCTAGTGCTGCCCTCTTACAATGAGCAGTTCTTC. This codes for CASSFLVLPSYNEQFF. The entire variable domain, with the rest obtained from reference TRBV7-3 and TRBJ2-1, is as follows: GAGVSQTPSNKVTEKGKYVELRCDPISGHTALYWYRQSLGQGPEFLIYFQGTGAADDSGLPNDRFFAVRPEGSVSTLKIQRTERGDSAVYLCASSFLVLPSYNEQFFGPGTRLTVL.

This rearrangement joins TRBV6-5 to TRBJ1-2, with D unclear. Germline loops: CDR1 MNHEY, CDR2 SVGAGI. This CDR3 contains 13 residues. Trimming cost V 5 bases and J 5 bases, with 12 bases left between them. The CDR3 DNA sequence: TGTGCCAGCAGTCCGCATTCGGGGTATGGCTACACCTTC. This encodes CASSPHSGYGYTF.

The genes are TRBV19 and TRBJ1-1; D not resolved. The V gene's germline CDR1 is LNHDA and CDR2 SQIVND (reference sequence). The V end lost 3 bases, the J end lost 3 bases, and 8 bases lay between the germline ends. This CDR3 is 13 amino acids long. This CDR3 reads CASSIWEDTEAFF. CDR3 bases: TGTGCCAGTAGTATTTGGGAGGACACTGAAGCTTTCTTT.

The chain employs TRBV5-4 and TRBJ1-5; 10 bases fit TRBD1. Germline assignment: CDR1 SGHNT and CDR2 YYREEE (reference sequence). This CDR3 has 15 amino acids. J was trimmed by 7 bases and V by 3 bases; bases with no gene match: 7. CDR3 sequence reads: CASSSGTGVSQPQHF. CDR3 sequence (DNA): TGTGCCAGCAGCTCCGGGACAGGGGTGAGCCAGCCCCAGCATTTT.

This chain uses TRBV13 with TRBJ2-5; TRBD1 matches at 7 bases. Trimming removed 4 bases from V and 4 bases from J; junction bases left unmatched: 12. Germline values: CDR1 PRHDT, CDR2 FYEKMQ (reference sequence). CDR3 length equals 16 residues. CDR3 DNA: TGTGCCAGCAGCTCTTTAACGAGGGGGCGCACAGAGACCCAGTACTTC. This encodes CASSSLTRGRTETQYF.